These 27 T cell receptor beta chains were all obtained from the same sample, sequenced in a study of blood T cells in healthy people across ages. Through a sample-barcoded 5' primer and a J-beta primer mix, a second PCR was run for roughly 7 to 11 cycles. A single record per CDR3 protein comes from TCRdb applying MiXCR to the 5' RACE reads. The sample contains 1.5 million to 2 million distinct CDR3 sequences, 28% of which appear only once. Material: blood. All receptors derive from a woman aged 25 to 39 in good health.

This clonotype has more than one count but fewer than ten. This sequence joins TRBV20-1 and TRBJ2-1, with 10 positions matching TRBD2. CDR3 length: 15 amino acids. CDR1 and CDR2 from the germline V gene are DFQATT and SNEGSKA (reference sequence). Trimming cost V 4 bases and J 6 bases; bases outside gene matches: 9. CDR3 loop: CSATTLAGEGNEQFF. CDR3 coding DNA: TGCAGTGCTACCACCCTAGCGGGGGAGGGCAATGAGCAGTTCTTC.

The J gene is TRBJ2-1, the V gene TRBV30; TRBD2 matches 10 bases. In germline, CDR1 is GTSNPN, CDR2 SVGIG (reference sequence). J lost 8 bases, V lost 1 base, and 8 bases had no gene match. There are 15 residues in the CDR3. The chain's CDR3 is CAWSESGRVLDEQFF. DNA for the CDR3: TGTGCCTGGAGTGAGAGCGGGAGGGTCCTGGATGAGCAGTTCTTC.

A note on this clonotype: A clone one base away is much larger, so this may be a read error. The CDR3 spells CASSHPGQGDYGYTF. CDR3 nucleotide sequence: TGCGCCAGCAGCCACCCGGGACAGGGGGACTATGGCTACACCTTC. The chain uses TRBV4-1 and TRBJ1-2, with 11 bases that match TRBD1. The CDR3 runs 15 residues. Germline trimming cut 3 bases from V and 3 bases from J; bases unmatched to any gene: 3. The germline gives CDR1 MGHRA, CDR2 YSYEKL.

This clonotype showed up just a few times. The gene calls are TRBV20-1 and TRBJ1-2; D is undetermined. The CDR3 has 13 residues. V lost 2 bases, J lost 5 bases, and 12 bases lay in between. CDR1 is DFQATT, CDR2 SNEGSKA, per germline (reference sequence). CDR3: CSARIGPAYGYTF. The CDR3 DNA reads TGCAGTGCTAGAATTGGCCCGGCGTATGGCTACACCTTC.

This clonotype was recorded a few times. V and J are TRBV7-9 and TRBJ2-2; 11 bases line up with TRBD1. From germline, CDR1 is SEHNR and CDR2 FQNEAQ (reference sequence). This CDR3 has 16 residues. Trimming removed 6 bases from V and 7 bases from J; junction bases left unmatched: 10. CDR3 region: CASSPRDRGLFGELFF. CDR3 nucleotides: TGTGCCAGCAGTCCACGGGACAGGGGGTTGTTCGGGGAGCTGTTTTTT.

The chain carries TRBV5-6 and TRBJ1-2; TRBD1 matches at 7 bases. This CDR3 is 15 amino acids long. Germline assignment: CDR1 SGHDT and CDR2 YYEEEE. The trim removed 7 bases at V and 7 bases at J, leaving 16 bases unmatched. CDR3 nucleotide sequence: TGTGCCAGCTCACCTACATTAGGACAGGAGGTTGGCTACACCTTC. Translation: CASSPTLGQEVGYTF.

The CDR3 reads CASSLILGQNNEQFF. The DNA for the CDR3 is TGCGCCAGCAGCTTGATACTAGGACAAAACAATGAGCAGTTCTTC. The chain uses TRBV5-1 and TRBJ2-1; possibly TRBD1 or TRBD2 for D (5 bases each). CDR3 size: 15 residues. The germline V and J ends were trimmed by 1 base and 5 bases, with 13 bases remaining between them. Per the germline V gene, CDR1 is SGHRS and CDR2 is YFSETQ.

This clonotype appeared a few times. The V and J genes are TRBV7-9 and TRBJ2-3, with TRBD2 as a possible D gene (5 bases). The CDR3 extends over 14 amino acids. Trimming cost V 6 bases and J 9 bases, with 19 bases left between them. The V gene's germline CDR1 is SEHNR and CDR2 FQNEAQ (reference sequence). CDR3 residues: CASSGDTWTPTQYF. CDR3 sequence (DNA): TGTGCCAGCAGTGGAGATACGTGGACTCCGACGCAGTATTTT.

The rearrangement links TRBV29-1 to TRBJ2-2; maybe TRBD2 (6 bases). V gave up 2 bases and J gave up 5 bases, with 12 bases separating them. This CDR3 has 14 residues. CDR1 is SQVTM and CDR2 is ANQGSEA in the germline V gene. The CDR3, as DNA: TGCAGCGTTGAAAGATGGAGGGGAACCGGGGAGCTGTTTTTT. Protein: CSVERWRGTGELFF.

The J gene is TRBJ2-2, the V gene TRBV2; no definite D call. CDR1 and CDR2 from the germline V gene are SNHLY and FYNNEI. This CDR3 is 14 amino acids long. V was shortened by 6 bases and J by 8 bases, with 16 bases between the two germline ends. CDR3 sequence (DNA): TGTGCCAGCAGACCAAATCCGGGCTCGGGGGAGCTGTTTTTT. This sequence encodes CASRPNPGSGELFF.

The DNA of the CDR3 is TGTGCCACAAGAGACAGCGCAAATCAGCCCCAGCATTTT. This gives the protein CATRDSANQPQHF. The J gene is TRBJ1-5, the V gene TRBV15; possibly TRBD1 for D (5 bases). The germline V gene has CDR1 LNHNV and CDR2 YYDKDF (reference sequence). CDR3 length equals 13 residues. Trimming stripped 9 bases from V and 4 bases from J, with 13 bases between.

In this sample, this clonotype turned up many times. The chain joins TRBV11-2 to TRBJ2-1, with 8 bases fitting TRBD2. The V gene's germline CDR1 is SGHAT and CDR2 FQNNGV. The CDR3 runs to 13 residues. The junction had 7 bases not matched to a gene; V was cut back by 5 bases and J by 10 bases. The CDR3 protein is CASSPNIAGEQFF. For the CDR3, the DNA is TGTGCCAGCAGCCCCAATATAGCGGGGGAGCAGTTCTTC.

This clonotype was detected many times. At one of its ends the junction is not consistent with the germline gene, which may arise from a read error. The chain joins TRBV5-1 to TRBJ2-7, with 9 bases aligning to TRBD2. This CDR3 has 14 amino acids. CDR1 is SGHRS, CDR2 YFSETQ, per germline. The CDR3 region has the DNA TGCGCCAGCAGCCCTAGCGGGACCTCCAACGAGCAGTACTTC. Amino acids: CASSPSGTSNEQYF.

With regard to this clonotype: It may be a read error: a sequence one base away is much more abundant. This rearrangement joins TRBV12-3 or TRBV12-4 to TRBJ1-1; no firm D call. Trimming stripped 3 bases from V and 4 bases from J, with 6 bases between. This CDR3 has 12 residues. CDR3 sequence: CASSFLVTEAFF. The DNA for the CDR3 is TGTGCCAGCAGTTTTTTAGTCACTGAAGCTTTCTTT.

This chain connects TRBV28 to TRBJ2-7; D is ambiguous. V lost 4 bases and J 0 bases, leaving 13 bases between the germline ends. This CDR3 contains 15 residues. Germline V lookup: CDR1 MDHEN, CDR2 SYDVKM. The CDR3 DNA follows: TGTGCCAGCAGTTCCCACAGTACCAGCTCCTACGAGCAGTACTTC. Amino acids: CASSSHSTSSYEQYF.

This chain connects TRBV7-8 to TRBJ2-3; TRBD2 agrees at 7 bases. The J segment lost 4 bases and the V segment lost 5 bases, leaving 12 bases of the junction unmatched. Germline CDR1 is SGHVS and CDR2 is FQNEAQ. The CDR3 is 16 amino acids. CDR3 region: CASSPTGGLGADTQYF. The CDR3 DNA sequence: TGTGCCAGCAGCCCGACCGGCGGACTAGGCGCAGATACGCAGTATTTT. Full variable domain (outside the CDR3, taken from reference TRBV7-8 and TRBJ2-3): GAGVSQSPRYKVAKRGQDVALRCDPISGHVSLFWYQQALGQGPEFLTYFQNEAQLDKSGLPSDRFFAERPEGSVSTLKIQRTQQEDSAVYLCASSPTGGLGADTQYFGPGTRLTVL.

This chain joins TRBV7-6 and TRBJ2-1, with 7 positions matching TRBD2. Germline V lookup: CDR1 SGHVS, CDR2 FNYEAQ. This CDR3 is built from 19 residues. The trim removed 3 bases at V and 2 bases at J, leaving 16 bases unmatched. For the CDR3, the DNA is TGTGCCAGCAGCTTTCGTGCCAGGCTACCGGGGGGACCCTACAATGAGCAGTTCTTC. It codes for CASSFRARLPGGPYNEQFF.

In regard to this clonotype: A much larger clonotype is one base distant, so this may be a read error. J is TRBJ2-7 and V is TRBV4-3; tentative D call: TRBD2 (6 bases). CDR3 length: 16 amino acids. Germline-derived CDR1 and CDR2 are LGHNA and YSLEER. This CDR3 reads CASNQVNGSVHYEQYF. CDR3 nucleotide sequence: TGCGCCAGCAACCAAGTGAACGGGAGTGTGCACTACGAGCAGTACTTC.

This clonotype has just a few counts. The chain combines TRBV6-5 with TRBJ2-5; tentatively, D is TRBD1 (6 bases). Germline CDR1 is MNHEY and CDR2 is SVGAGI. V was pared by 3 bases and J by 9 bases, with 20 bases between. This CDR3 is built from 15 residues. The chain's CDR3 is CASSYEGGKRWAQYF. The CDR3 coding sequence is TGTGCCAGCAGTTATGAAGGGGGTAAAAGGTGGGCCCAGTACTTC.

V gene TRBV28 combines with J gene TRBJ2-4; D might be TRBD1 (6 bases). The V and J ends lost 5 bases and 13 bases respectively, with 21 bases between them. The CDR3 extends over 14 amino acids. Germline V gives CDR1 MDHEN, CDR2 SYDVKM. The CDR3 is CASSIRGTLKEQYF. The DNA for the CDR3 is TGTGCCAGCAGTATTAGGGGGACCCTCAAGGAGCAGTACTTC.

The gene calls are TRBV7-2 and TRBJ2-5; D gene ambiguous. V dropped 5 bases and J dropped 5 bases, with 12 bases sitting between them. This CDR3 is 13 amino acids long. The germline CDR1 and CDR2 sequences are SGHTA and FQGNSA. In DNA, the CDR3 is TGTGCCAGCAGCCCCCTCTATGGGGAGACCCAGTACTTC. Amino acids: CASSPLYGETQYF.

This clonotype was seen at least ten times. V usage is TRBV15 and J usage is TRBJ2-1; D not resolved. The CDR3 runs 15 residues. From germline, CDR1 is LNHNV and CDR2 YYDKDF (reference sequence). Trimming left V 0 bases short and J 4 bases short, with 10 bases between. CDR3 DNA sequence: TGTGCCACCAGCAGAGATTTGTCCAGTTACAATGAGCAGTTCTTC. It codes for CATSRDLSSYNEQFF.

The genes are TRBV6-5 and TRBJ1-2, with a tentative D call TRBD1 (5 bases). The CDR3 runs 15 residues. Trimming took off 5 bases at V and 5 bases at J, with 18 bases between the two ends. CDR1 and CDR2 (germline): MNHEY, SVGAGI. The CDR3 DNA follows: TGTGCCAGCAGTCCCCTTCTGGACACCCGGTATGGCTACACCTTC. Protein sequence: CASSPLLDTRYGYTF.

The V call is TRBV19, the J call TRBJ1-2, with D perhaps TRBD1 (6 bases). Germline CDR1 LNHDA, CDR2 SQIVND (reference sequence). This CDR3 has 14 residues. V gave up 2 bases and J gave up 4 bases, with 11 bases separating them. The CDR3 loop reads CASSIQGRSYGYTF. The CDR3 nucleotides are TGTGCCAGTAGTATACAGGGGCGCAGCTATGGCTACACCTTC. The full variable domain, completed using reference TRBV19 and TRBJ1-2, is DGGITQSPKYLFRKEGQNVTLSCEQNLNHDAMYWYRQDPGQGLRLIYYSQIVNDFQKGDIAEGYSVSREKKESFPLTVTSAQKNPTAFYLCASSIQGRSYGYTFGSGTRLTVV.

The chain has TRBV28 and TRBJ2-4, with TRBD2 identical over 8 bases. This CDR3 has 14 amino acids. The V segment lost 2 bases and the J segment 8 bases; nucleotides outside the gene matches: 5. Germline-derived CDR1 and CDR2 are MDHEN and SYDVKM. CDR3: CASSLTGGPDIQYF. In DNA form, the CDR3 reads TGTGCCAGCAGTTTAACGGGAGGGCCGGACATTCAGTACTTC.

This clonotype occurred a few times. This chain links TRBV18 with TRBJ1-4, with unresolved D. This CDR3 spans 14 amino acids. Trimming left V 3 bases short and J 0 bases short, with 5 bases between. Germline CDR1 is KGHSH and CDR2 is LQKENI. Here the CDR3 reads CASSPSATNEKLFF. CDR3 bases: TGTGCCAGCTCACCCTCCGCAACTAATGAAAAACTGTTTTTT.

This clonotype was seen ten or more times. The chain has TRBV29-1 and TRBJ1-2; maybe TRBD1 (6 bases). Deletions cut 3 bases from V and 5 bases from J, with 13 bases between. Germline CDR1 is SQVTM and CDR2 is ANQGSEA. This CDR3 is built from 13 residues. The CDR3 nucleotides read TGCAGCGTTGATAACAGGGAGGGGTATGGCTACACCTTC. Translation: CSVDNREGYGYTF.